Reported below is one TCR beta chain. Its antigen is currently not known. Per-base quality was not reported, and no clone a single base away is much larger than it. The data stem from a study of T cell repertoires in cytomegalovirus infection (dated by TCRdb to between 2018 and 2020). At the level of the whole study: Donor HLA type was relevant to the analysis, because carriage of CMV infection together with the matching HLA type was indicated by public TCR beta signatures. Beyond this particular receptor, the publication reports: In both this cohort and an independent cohort of under 450 donors, the cumulative frequency of public TCR beta family members distinguished carriers of CMV infection plus the relevant HLA type. In the ex vivo response, HLA-C-restricted CMV-specific TCR beta clonotypes were dominant, and in two of eight donors the single most frequent clonotype came from this HLA-C-restricted group.

For this chain, trimming is 6 bases at the V end and 4 bases at the J end, and the number of junction bases without a gene match is 11. Per the germline V gene (reference sequence), MNHNY is the CDR1 and SVGAGI is the CDR2. The CDR3 runs 16 amino acids, cysteine and phenylalanine included. Only the CDR3 part of the read is kept: 48 bases, read in frame from the first base. The sample was run on an Illumina HiSeq 1500. In TCRdb, the public reads were trimmed at Q25 with fastp and aligned with MiXCR, with productive beta chains retained. Identical CDR3 protein sequences are pooled into one entry, listed with their most common genes and DNA. The sample table holds more than 45,000 distinct CDR3 sequences, of which 33% were seen once. The ten biggest clones cover around three quarters of the sample.

The sequence was collected from a human donor in good health (CMV status not recorded). Some clones in this sample may be carry-over from other donors' samples. Sequencing used PBMCs, sequenced either directly or after in vitro stimulation (not recorded which). The sequence is built from TRBV6-6 and TRBJ1-5; 8 central nucleotides agree with TRBD1. The CDR3 corresponds to CASSKQGGLGNQPQHF. The nucleotide sequence reads as follows: TGTGCCAGCAGCAAACAGGGGGGCTTAGGGAATCAGCCCCAGCATTTT.